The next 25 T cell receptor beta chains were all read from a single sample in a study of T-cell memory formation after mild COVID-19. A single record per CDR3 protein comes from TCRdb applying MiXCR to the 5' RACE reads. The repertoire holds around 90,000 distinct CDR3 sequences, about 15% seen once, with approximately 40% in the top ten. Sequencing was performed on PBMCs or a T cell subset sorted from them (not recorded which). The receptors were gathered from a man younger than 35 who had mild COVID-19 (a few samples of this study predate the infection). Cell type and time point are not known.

The CDR3: CASSVEGLAGTTDTQYF. CDR3 coding DNA: TGTGCCAGCAGCGTAGAGGGACTAGCGGGGACCACAGATACGCAGTATTTT. V is TRBV9 and J is TRBJ2-3; 13 nucleotides line up with TRBD2. Trimming cost V 0 bases and J 2 bases; bases outside gene matches: 3. The CDR3 spans 17 residues. The germline CDR1 and CDR2 sequences are SGDLS and YYNGEE.

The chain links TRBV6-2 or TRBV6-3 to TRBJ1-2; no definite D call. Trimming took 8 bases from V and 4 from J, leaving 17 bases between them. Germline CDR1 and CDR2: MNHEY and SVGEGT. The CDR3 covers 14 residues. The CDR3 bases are TGTGCCAGCGTGGGCCACTCAGACATCTATGGCTACACCTTC. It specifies CASVGHSDIYGYTF.

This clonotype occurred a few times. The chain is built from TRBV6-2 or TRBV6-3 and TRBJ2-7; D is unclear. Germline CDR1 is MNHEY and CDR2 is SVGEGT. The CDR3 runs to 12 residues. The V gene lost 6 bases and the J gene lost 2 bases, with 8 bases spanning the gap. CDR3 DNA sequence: TGTGCCAGCAGACCTGACACCTACGAGCAGTACTTC. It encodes CASRPDTYEQYF.

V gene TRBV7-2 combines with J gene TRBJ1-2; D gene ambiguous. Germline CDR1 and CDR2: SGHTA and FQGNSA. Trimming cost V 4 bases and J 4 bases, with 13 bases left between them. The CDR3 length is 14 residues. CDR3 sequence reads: CASSSRFLGYGYTF. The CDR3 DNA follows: TGTGCCAGCAGCTCCAGGTTCCTGGGCTATGGCTACACCTTC.

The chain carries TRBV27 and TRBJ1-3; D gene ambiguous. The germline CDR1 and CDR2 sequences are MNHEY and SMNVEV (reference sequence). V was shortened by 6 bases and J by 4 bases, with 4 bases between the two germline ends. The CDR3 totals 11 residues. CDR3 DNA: TGTGCCAGCAGCCAAGGAAACACCATATATTTT. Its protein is CASSQGNTIYF.

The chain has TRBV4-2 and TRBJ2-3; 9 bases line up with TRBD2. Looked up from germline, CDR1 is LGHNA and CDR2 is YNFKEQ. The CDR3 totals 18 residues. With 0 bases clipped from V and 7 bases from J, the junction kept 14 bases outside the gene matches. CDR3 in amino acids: CASSQDSYGLASVNTQYF. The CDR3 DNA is TGTGCCAGCAGCCAAGATTCGTATGGACTAGCGTCGGTGAATACGCAGTATTTT.

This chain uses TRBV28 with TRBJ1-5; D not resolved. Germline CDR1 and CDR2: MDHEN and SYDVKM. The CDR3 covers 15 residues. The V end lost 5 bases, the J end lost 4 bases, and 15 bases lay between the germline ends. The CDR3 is CASSGVEGSNQPQHF. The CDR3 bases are TGTGCCAGCAGTGGCGTGGAAGGGTCGAATCAGCCCCAGCATTTT.

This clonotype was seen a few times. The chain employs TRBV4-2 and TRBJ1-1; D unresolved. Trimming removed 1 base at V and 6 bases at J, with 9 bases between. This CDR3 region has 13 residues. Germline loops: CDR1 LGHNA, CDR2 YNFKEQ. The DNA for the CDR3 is TGTGCCAGCAGCCAAGTCATCGCGGCTGAAGCTTTCTTT. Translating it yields CASSQVIAAEAFF.

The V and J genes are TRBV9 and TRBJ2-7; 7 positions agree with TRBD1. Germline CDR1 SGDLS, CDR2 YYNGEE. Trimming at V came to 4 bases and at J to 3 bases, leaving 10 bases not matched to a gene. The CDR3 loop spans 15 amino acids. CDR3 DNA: TGTGCCAGCAGCTTAGGGGACAGTCCCAACTACGAGCAGTACGTC. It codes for CASSLGDSPNYEQYV.

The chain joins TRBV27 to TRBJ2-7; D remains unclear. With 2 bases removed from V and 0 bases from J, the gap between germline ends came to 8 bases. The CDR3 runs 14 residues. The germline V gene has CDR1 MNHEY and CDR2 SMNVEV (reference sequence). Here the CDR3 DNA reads TGTGCCAGCAGTTTAGCGCCCAGCTCCTACGAGCAGTACTTC. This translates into CASSLAPSSYEQYF.

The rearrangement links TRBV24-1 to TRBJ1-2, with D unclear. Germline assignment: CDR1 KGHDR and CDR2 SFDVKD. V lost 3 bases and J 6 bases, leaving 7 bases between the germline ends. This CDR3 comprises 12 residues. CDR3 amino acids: CATSDPTHGYTF. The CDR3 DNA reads TGTGCCACCAGTGATCCGACTCATGGCTACACCTTC.

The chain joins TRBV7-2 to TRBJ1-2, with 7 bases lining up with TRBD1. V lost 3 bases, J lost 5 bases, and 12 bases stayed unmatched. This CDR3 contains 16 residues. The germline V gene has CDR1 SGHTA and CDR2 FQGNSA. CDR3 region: CASSFLIQGGPYGYTF. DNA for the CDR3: TGTGCCAGCAGCTTCCTAATTCAGGGGGGTCCGTATGGCTACACCTTC. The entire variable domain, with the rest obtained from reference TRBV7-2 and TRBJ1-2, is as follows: GAGVSQSPSNKVTEKGKDVELRCDPISGHTALYWYRQSLGQGLEFLIYFQGNSAPDKSGLPSDRFSAERTGGSVSTLTIQRTQQEDSAVYLCASSFLIQGGPYGYTFGSGTRLTVV.

The CDR3 sequence is CASSLAVLAGRDEQFF. The CDR3 DNA reads as TGTGCCAGCAGCTTAGCAGTCCTAGCGGGGCGGGATGAGCAGTTCTTC. V and J are TRBV7-6 and TRBJ2-1, with 9 bases fitting TRBD2. The CDR3 covers 16 residues. V was clipped by 0 bases and J by 8 bases; unmatched bases: 8. CDR1 and CDR2 (germline): SGHVS, FNYEAQ. The full variable domain, completed using reference TRBV7-6 and TRBJ2-1, is GAGVSQSPRYKVTKRGQDVALRCDPISGHVSLYWYRQALGQGPEFLTYFNYEAQQDKSGLPNDRFSAERPEGSISTLTIQRTEQRDSAMYRCASSLAVLAGRDEQFFGPGTRLTVL.

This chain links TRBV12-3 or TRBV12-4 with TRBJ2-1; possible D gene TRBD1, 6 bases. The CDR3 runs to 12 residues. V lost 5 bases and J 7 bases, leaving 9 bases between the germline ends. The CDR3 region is CASSNRDNEQFF. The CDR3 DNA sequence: TGTGCCAGCAGTAACAGGGATAATGAGCAGTTCTTC.

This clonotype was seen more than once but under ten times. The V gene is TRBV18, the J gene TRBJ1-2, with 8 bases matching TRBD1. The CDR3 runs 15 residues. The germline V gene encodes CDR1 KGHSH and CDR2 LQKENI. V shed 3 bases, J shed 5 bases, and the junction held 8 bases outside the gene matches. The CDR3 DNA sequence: TGTGCCAGCTCACCGGGACAGGTGGGGCGGTATGGCTACACCTTC. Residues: CASSPGQVGRYGYTF.

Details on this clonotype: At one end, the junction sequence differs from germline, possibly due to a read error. In nucleotides, the CDR3 is TGCGCCAGCAGCTTGAACCCCGGGGAGCTGTTTTTT. As protein: CASSLNPGELFF. The V gene is TRBV5-1, the J gene TRBJ2-2; D gene ambiguous. The CDR3 loop spans 12 amino acids. CDR1 and CDR2 (germline): SGHRS, YFSETQ.

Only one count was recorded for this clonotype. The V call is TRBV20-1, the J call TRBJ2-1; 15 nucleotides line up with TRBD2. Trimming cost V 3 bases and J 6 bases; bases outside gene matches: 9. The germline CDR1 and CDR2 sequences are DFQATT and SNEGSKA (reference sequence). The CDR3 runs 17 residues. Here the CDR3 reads CSASKAGTSGGRNEQFF. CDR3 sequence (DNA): TGCAGTGCTAGTAAAGCCGGGACTAGCGGGGGGCGCAATGAGCAGTTCTTC.

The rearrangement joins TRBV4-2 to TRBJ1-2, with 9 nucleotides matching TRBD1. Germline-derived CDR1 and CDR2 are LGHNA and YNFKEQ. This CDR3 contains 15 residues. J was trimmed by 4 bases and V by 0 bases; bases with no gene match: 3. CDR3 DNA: TGTGCCAGCAGCCAAGAGACAGGGGGTAGCTATGGCTACACCTTC. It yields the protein CASSQETGGSYGYTF.

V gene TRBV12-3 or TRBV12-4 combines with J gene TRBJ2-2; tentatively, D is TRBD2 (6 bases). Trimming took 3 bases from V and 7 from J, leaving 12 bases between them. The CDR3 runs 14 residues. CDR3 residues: CASSFGGAGGELFF. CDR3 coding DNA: TGTGCCAGCAGTTTTGGAGGGGCAGGCGGGGAGCTGTTTTTT.

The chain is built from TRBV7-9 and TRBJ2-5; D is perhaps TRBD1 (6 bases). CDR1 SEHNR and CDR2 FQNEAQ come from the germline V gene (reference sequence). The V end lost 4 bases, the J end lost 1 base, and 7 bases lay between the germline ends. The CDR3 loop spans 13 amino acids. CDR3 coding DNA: TGTGCCAGCAGCTCAGGGGTCCAAGAGACCCAGTACTTC. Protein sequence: CASSSGVQETQYF.

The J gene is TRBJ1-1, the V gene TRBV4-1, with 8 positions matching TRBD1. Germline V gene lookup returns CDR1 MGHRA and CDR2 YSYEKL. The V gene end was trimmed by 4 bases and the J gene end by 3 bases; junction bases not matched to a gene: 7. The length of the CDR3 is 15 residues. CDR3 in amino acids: CASSRLDRADTEAFF. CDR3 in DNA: TGCGCCAGCAGCCGTCTGGACAGGGCTGACACTGAAGCTTTCTTT.

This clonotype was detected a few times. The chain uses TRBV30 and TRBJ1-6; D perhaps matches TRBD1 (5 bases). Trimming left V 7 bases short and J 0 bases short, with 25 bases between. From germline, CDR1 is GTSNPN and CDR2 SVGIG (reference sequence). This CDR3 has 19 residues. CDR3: CAFFSHPGTKSSYNSPLHF. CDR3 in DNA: TGTGCCTTTTTTTCCCACCCCGGGACCAAAAGCTCCTATAATTCACCCCTCCACTTT.

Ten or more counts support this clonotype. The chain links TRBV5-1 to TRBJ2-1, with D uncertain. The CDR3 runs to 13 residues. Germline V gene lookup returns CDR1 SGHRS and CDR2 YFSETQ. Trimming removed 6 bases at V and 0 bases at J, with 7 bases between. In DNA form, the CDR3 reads TGCGCCAGCATGAACAGCTCCTACAATGAGCAGTTCTTC. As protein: CASMNSSYNEQFF.

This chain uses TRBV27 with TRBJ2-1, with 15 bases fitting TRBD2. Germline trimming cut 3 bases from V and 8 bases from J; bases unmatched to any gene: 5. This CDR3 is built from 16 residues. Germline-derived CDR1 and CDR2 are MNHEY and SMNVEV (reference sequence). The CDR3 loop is CASSFGLAGGPYEQFF. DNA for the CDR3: TGTGCCAGCAGTTTCGGACTAGCGGGGGGGCCCTATGAGCAGTTCTTC.

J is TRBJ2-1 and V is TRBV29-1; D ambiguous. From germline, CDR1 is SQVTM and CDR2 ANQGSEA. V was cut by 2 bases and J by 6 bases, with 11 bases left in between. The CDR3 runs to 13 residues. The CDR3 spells CSVEPGKRNEQFF. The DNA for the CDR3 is TGCAGCGTTGAACCCGGCAAACGCAATGAGCAGTTCTTC.